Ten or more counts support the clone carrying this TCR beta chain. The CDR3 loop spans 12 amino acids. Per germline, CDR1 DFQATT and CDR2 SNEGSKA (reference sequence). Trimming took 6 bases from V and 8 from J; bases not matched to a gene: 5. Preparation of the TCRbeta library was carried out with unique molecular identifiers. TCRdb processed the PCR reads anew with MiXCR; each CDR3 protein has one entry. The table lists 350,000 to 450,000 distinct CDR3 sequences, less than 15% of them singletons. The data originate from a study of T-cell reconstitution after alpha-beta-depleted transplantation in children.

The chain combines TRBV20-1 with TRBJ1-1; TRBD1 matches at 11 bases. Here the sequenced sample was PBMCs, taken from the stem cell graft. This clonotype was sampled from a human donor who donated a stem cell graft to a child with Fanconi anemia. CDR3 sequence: CSARTGGTEAFF. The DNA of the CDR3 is TGCAGTGCACGGACAGGGGGCACCGAAGCTTTCTTT.